This T cell receptor beta chain was found in a study of regulatory T cells in long-lasting Graves disease. Study-wide background: With positive TSH receptor antibodies and over 5 years of antithyroid drugs, Graves' disease was considered persistent. Study conclusions and caveats: Those with persistent disease had in common more public clonotypes (2,741) than new patients (approximately 970).

Many counts were recorded for this clonotype. What it binds is not known. Time point of the sample: persistent/refractory GD, antithyroid drugs over 5 years with positive TRAb. PBMC RNA served as the TCR library source. Roughly 8.4 milliliters of peripheral blood were drawn into EDTA tubes. Libraries of TCR beta came from iRepertoire HTBI primers plus Arm-PCR of CDR3 regions. From the multiplex PCR reads, TCRdb called clonotypes with MiXCR, one entry per CDR3 protein. The sample comprises roughly 500,000 distinct CDR3 sequences, 20% to 25% of which are singletons, and approximately 14% rests with the top ten. Sequencing was performed on peripheral blood mononuclear cells (PBMCs), taken when the disease was refractory, from a patient treated with antithyroid drugs. The source of this sequence is a female donor with Graves disease.

The CDR3 loop is CASSTHRGVVIYEQYF. In DNA form, the CDR3 reads TGTGCCAGCAGCACCCACAGGGGGGTTGTTATCTACGAGCAGTACTTC. This rearrangement joins TRBV6-1 to TRBJ2-7; TRBD1 aligns across 8 bases. Germline CDR1 MNHNS, CDR2 SASEGT. V trimming: 6 bases; J trimming: 3 bases; junction bases outside the gene matches: 13. The CDR3 runs to 16 residues.